This entry lists 20 T cell receptor beta chains sequenced from one sample in a study of cytomegalovirus exposure and HLA in healthy donors. PCR employed 60 Vbeta and 13 Jbeta primers. TCRdb's table, derived via immunoSEQ multiplex PCR, lists solely in-frame clones and lacks some. Of 18,000 or so clones listed, roughly 75% are singletons. Sequencing was performed on PBMCs. The receptor source for this set is a man between 18 and 35 years old in good health and CMV-seronegative.

This clone was counted a few times. V is TRBV7-2 and J is TRBJ1-5; 9 nucleotides match TRBD1. The CDR3 has 15 amino acids. Trimming removed 2 bases from V and 6 bases from J; junction bases left unmatched: 5. Germline V CDR1 and CDR2: SGHTA, FQGNSA. CDR3 DNA sequence: TGTGCCAGCAGCTTAAGGACAGGGGAAAGTCAGCCCCAGCATTTT. Encoded protein: CASSLRTGESQPQHF.

This clone appeared once. The chain links TRBV30 to TRBJ1-1; the D is unclear. Germline V gene data show CDR1 as GTSNPN and CDR2 as SVGIG (reference sequence). V lost 4 bases and J lost 1, with 4 bases in between. This CDR3 is built from 11 residues. CDR3 residues: CAWKANTEAFF. CDR3 DNA sequence: TGTGCCTGGAAAGCGAACACTGAAGCTTTCTTT. Combining the CDR3 with reference TRBV30 and TRBJ1-1 gives the whole variable domain SQTIHQWPATLVQPVGSPLSLECTVEGTSNPNLYWYRQAAGRGLQLLFYSVGIGQISSEVPQNLSASRPQDRQFILSSKKLLLSDSGFYLCAWKANTEAFFGQGTRLTVV.

The chain recombines TRBV4-1 with TRBJ2-7; D is unresolved. This CDR3 has 13 residues. The V end lost 0 bases, the J end lost 3 bases, and 6 bases lay between the germline ends. The germline gives CDR1 MGHRA, CDR2 YSYEKL. The CDR3 region has the DNA TGCGCCAGCAGCCAAGAATCCCTCTACGAGCAGTACTTC. It specifies CASSQESLYEQYF.

The rearrangement uses TRBV30 and TRBJ1-1; D unclear. The CDR3 loop spans 10 amino acids. V gave up 5 bases and J gave up 10 bases, with 11 bases separating them. CDR1 is GTSNPN, CDR2 SVGIG, per germline (reference sequence). CDR3: CAWAREGAFF. CDR3 DNA: TGTGCCTGGGCCCGCGAGGGAGCTTTCTTT.

The V gene is TRBV6-6, the J gene TRBJ2-5; 14 bases agree with TRBD2. V gave up 2 bases and J gave up 5 bases; unmatched junction bases: 4. CDR1 MNHNY and CDR2 SVGAGI come from the germline V gene (reference sequence). The CDR3 is made up of 16 amino acids. The CDR3 DNA reads as TGTGCCAGCAGTTACCGGACTAGCGGGGGGAAGGAGACCCAGTACTTC. It encodes CASSYRTSGGKETQYF.

V and J are TRBV2 and TRBJ1-2; 7 nucleotides match TRBD1. The junction had 6 bases not matched to a gene; V was cut back by 7 bases and J by 4 bases. Germline assignment: CDR1 SNHLY and CDR2 FYNNEI. This CDR3 is built from 13 residues. CDR3 coding DNA: TGTGCCAGCACCGCCGGGACAGCCTATGGCTACACCTTC. The encoded protein is CASTAGTAYGYTF.

This clone was counted a single time. The chain uses TRBV6-5 and TRBJ2-7; TRBD1 aligns across 9 bases. The CDR3 sequence is 14 residues long. Germline V lookup: CDR1 MNHEY, CDR2 SVGAGI. J was trimmed by 8 bases and V by 6 bases; bases with no gene match: 11. CDR3: CASRPADRGAKQYF. CDR3 in DNA: TGTGCCAGCAGACCTGCAGACAGGGGGGCCAAGCAGTACTTC.

The J gene is TRBJ2-1, the V gene TRBV5-1; the match to TRBD2 covers 12 bases. The CDR3 contains 15 residues. V shed 4 bases, J shed 4 bases, and the junction held 3 bases outside the gene matches. Germline V gives CDR1 SGHRS, CDR2 YFSETQ. The CDR3 loop reads CASSPLAGGYNEQFF. Here the CDR3 DNA reads TGCGCCAGCAGCCCCCTAGCGGGAGGGTACAATGAGCAGTTCTTC.

In its sample, this clone was seen once. The chain recombines TRBV2 with TRBJ1-2; D is possibly TRBD1 (6 bases). This CDR3 spans 14 amino acids. V lost 7 bases to trimming and J lost 4 bases, with 16 bases between them. Germline-derived CDR1 and CDR2 are SNHLY and FYNNEI. DNA for the CDR3: TGTGCCAGCACTCGGGGGGCGGGGATCTATGGCTACACCTTC. Translation gives CASTRGAGIYGYTF.

The rearrangement uses TRBV6-1 and TRBJ1-5; 9 bases align to TRBD1. V lost 7 bases and J lost 2; bases outside the gene matches: 6. This CDR3 comprises 15 residues. Per germline, CDR1 MNHNS and CDR2 SASEGT. The CDR3 coding sequence is TGTGCCAGCAAGAGGGACAGGGCTGGCAATCAGCCCCAGCATTTT. It codes for CASKRDRAGNQPQHF.

This chain joins TRBV28 and TRBJ2-1; weak D call: TRBD1 (5 bases). Germline V gene data show CDR1 as MDHEN and CDR2 as SYDVKM. Trimming pared 5 bases from V and 7 bases from J, leaving 18 bases between. The CDR3 runs 15 residues. Written as DNA, the CDR3 is TGTGCCAGCAGTCCACTCCCGACAGCACAAAATGAGCAGTTCTTC. Translating gives CASSPLPTAQNEQFF.

This clone was observed a few times. V and J are TRBV7-9 and TRBJ2-7, with 11 positions matching TRBD2. Trimming at V came to 5 bases and at J to 4 bases, leaving 4 bases not matched to a gene. This CDR3 is 14 amino acids long. Germline lookup yields CDR1 SEHNR and CDR2 FQNEAQ (reference sequence). The CDR3 region has the DNA TGTGCCAGCAGCCTTAGCGGGAGGGGGTACGAGCAGTACTTC. Amino acid sequence: CASSLSGRGYEQYF.

The chain couples TRBV6-5 to TRBJ1-1; 9 nucleotides align to TRBD1. V shed 6 bases and J 8 bases; nucleotides not matched to a gene: 7. This CDR3 spans 13 amino acids. CDR1 and CDR2 from the germline V gene are MNHEY and SVGAGI. The CDR3 region is CASRAPGTGEAFF. The CDR3 coding sequence is TGTGCCAGCAGAGCCCCCGGGACAGGGGAAGCTTTCTTT.

This sequence joins TRBV5-6 and TRBJ2-5; 9 bases line up with TRBD1. The CDR3 has 14 amino acids. V was clipped by 0 bases and J by 5 bases; unmatched bases: 2. The germline CDR1 and CDR2 sequences are SGHDT and YYEEEE. The CDR3 loop reads CASSLAGQGETQYF. DNA of the CDR3: TGTGCCAGCAGCTTGGCGGGACAGGGTGAGACCCAGTACTTC.

The rearrangement joins TRBV2 to TRBJ1-1, with D perhaps TRBD1 (5 bases). The CDR3 loop spans 14 amino acids. The V and J ends lost 3 bases and 4 bases respectively, with 12 bases between them. Germline CDR1 reads SNHLY; CDR2 reads FYNNEI. The CDR3, as DNA: TGTGCCAGCAGTGATCAGGGTACGGGCACTGAAGCTTTCTTT. Protein: CASSDQGTGTEAFF.

In its sample, this clone was seen once. The CDR3 protein is CASSSELPGEQYF. CDR3 DNA sequence: TGTGCCAGCAGTTCCGAACTCCCGGGAGAGCAGTACTTC. The chain is built from TRBV6-5 and TRBJ2-7; D possibly corresponds to TRBD2 (5 bases). V lost 4 bases and J lost 7, with 14 bases in between. This CDR3 has 13 residues. CDR1 is MNHEY and CDR2 is SVGAGI in the germline V gene.

The chain carries TRBV29-1 and TRBJ2-2; 9 nucleotides agree with TRBD1. Unmatched junction bases numbered 4, after V lost 7 bases and J lost 1 base. The CDR3 contains 14 residues. Per the germline V gene, CDR1 is SQVTM and CDR2 is ANQGSEA. The CDR3 bases are TGCAGCGGGGGACAGGGACTGAACACCGGGGAGCTGTTTTTT. Translating gives CSGGQGLNTGELFF.

The CDR3 loop reads CSATGRFTDTQYF. DNA of the CDR3: TGCAGCGCCACAGGGCGGTTCACAGATACGCAGTATTTT. V and J are TRBV29-1 and TRBJ2-3; possibly TRBD1 for D (6 bases). CDR1 is SQVTM and CDR2 is ANQGSEA in the germline V gene. This CDR3 comprises 13 residues. V was shortened by 7 bases and J by 2 bases, with 13 bases between the two germline ends.

The rearrangement uses TRBV5-1 and TRBJ2-7; the D gene is possibly TRBD2 (7 bases). The germline gives CDR1 SGHRS, CDR2 YFSETQ. The length of the CDR3 is 14 residues. The ends were cut back, 0 bases at V and 6 bases at J, with 13 bases in the middle. The CDR3 DNA sequence: TGCGCCAGCAGCTTGGAGGCGGGGGCAAGCGAGCAGTACTTC. Its protein product is CASSLEAGASEQYF.

V is TRBV25-1 and J is TRBJ1-1, with D perhaps TRBD1 (5 bases). Trimming removed 7 bases from V and 6 bases from J, with 21 bases in between. Per germline, CDR1 MGHDK and CDR2 SYGVNS. There are 15 residues in the CDR3. The CDR3 protein is CASTPPRQGSPEAFF. As DNA, the CDR3 is TGTGCCAGCACCCCGCCGAGGCAGGGAAGTCCTGAAGCTTTCTTT.